These T cell receptor beta chains were read from a single sample in a study of T cells in Graves' hyperthyroidism and ophthalmopathy. TCRdb analysed the multiplex PCR reads with MiXCR anew, one entry per CDR3 protein. The table records around 600,000 distinct CDR3 sequences, more than 13% of them present only once. The specimen sequenced was blood. The source of these receptors is a woman aged 18-29 years with Graves' ophthalmopathy. Both conserved end residues are part of each CDR3. Fields, in order: J gene, V gene, D gene, clone size, CDR3 protein, CDR3 DNA. A D gene is named only where the DNA matches it firmly. Not every row has a clone size; where given, it reads once, few, many or a size class.

TRBJ2-4	TRBV7-9	TRBD1	NA	CASSSRDRPSRGTKNIQYF	TGTGCCAGCAGCAGTCGGGACAGGCCATCTAGGGGAACCAAAAACATTCAGTACTTC
TRBJ2-1	TRBV6-5	TRBD2	many	CASSYRTSGRLEQFF	TGTGCCAGCAGTTACAGGACTAGCGGGAGACTCGAGCAGTTCTTC
TRBJ1-2	TRBV7-2	TRBD1	many	CASSLQTGDYGYTF	TGTGCCAGCAGCCTACAAACAGGGGACTACGGCTACACCTTC
TRBJ2-7	TRBV20-1	NA	NA	CSARALGDYEQYF	TGCAGTGCAAGGGCCTTGGGGGACTACGAGCAGTACTTC
TRBJ2-5	TRBV2	NA	many	CATSRQTQYF	TGTGCCACCTCCAGGCAGACCCAGTACTTC
TRBJ2-2	TRBV6-1	NA	few	CASSEQAFGTGELFF	TGTGCCAGCAGTGAACAGGCCTTTGGAACCGGGGAGCTGTTTTTT
TRBJ2-5	TRBV20-1	TRBD2	NA	CSANPAGGPLETQYF	TGCAGTGCTAACCCAGCGGGAGGGCCCTTGGAGACCCAGTACTTC
TRBJ1-3	TRBV7-2	TRBD1	few	CASSLAIQGAGNTIYF	TGTGCCAGCAGCTTAGCGATACAGGGGGCTGGAAACACCATATATTTT
TRBJ1-2	TRBV2	TRBD1	many	CASTMGQSYGYTF	TGTGCCAGCACCATGGGACAGAGCTATGGCTACACCTTC
TRBJ1-5	TRBV28	NA	many	CASSSSGYNQPQHF	TGTGCCAGCAGTTCCTCAGGCTACAATCAGCCCCAGCATTTT
TRBJ2-5	TRBV9	NA	NA	CASSVAGPPQETQYF	TGTGCCAGCAGCGTAGCGGGCCCACCACAAGAGACCCAGTACTTC
TRBJ2-7	TRBV27	TRBD2	many	CASSESGGAAGVREQYF	TGTGCCAGCAGTGAGAGCGGTGGGGCGGCGGGAGTTAGGGAGCAGTACTTC
TRBJ2-1	TRBV24-1	TRBD1	many	CATSDMARDRGRSSYNEQFF	TGTGCCACCAGTGATATGGCCCGGGACAGGGGACGGAGCTCCTACAATGAGCAGTTCTTC
TRBJ2-7	TRBV27	NA	many	CASSLGRTYEQYF	TGTGCCAGCAGTTTGGGACGGACCTACGAGCAGTACTTC
TRBJ1-5	TRBV4-1	NA	NA	CASSLVGKQARGNQSQHF	TGCGCCAGCAGCCTTGTTGGGAAACAGGCCAGAGGCAATCAGTCCCAGCATTTT
TRBJ2-4	TRBV3-1	NA	NA	CASSPGFARLAKNIQYF	TGTGCCAGCAGCCCGGGGTTTGCACGGCTAGCCAAAAACATTCAGTACTTC
TRBJ2-7	TRBV24-1	TRBD1	many	CATSARDSTYEQYF	TGTGCCACCAGCGCCCGGGACAGCACCTACGAGCAGTACTTC
TRBJ2-1	TRBV5-8	TRBD1	NA	CASSLDRDSAYNEQFF	TGTGCCAGCAGCTTGGATCGGGACAGTGCCTACAATGAGCAGTTCTTC
TRBJ1-5	TRBV11-2	TRBD1	many	CASRAGQGINQPQHF	TGTGCCAGCAGGGCGGGACAGGGGATCAATCAGCCCCAGCATTTT
TRBJ2-2	TRBV7-7	TRBD2	few	CASSSGLAGGTNTGELFF	TGTGCTAGCAGCTCTGGACTAGCGGGAGGCACCAACACCGGGGAGCTGTTTTTT
TRBJ1-2	TRBV4-1	TRBD1	NA	CASSQDGTGGVFGYTF	TGCGCCAGCAGCCAAGATGGGACAGGGGGCGTGTTTGGCTACACCTTC
TRBJ2-3	TRBV7-2	TRBD2	many	CASSLIAGGWADTQYF	TGTGCCAGCAGCTTGATCGCGGGAGGTTGGGCAGATACGCAGTATTTT
TRBJ1-5	TRBV28	TRBD1	NA	CASRPFYRGQKVGGTNQPQHF	TGTGCCAGCAGACCCTTTTACAGGGGTCAAAAAGTCGGGGGGACGAATCAGCCCCAGCATTTT
TRBJ2-6	TRBV29-1	TRBD1	few	CSVPTGGSGANVLTF	TGCAGCGTCCCAACAGGGGGTAGTGGGGCCAACGTCCTGACTTTC
TRBJ2-1	TRBV27	NA	NA	CASSFRDPHYRTYNEQFF	TGTGCCAGCAGTTTTAGGGATCCACATTACAGGACGTACAATGAGCAGTTCTTC
TRBJ2-5	TRBV6-1	NA	NA	CASGPTGIQETQYF	TGTGCCAGCGGACCTACAGGGATTCAAGAGACCCAGTACTTC
TRBJ2-1	TRBV24-1	TRBD2	few	CATSDSPGGGYNEQFF	TGTGCCACCAGTGATTCTCCGGGGGGGGGTTACAATGAGCAGTTCTTC
TRBJ2-3	TRBV7-2	TRBD2	few	CASSSTNGRRADTQYF	TGTGCCAGCAGCTCCACCAACGGGAGGAGGGCAGATACGCAGTATTTT
TRBJ1-1	TRBV30	NA	NA	CAWSVPSGQRLSISIMNTEAFF	TGTGCCTGGAGTGTCCCCTCAGGACAGCGACTCTCGATATCGATAATGAACACTGAAGCTTTCTTT
TRBJ2-1	TRBV6-2/TRBV6-3	NA	many	CASNLLRTFDREQFF	TGTGCCAGCAATTTACTACGGACGTTCGATCGTGAGCAGTTCTTC